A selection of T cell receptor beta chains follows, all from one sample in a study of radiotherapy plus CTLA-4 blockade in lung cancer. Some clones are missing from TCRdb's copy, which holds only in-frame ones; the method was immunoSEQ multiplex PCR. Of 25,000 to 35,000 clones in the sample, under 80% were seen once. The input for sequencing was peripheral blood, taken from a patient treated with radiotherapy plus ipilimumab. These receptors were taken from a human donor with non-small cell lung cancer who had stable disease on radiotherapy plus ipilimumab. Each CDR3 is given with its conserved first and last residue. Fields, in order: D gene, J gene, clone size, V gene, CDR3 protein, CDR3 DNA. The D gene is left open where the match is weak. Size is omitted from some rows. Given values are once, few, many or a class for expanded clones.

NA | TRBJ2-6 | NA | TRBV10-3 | CASRSPGDGANVLTF | TGTGCCTCCCGCTCTCCGGGGGATGGGGCCAACGTCCTGACTTTC
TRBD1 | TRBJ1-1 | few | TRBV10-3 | CAISDTGTGFEAFF | TGTGCCATCAGTGACACCGGGACAGGTTTTGAAGCTTTCTTT
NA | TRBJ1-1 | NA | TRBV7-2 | CASSSSRSTEAFF | TGTGCCAGCAGCTCCAGTAGGTCCACTGAAGCTTTCTTT
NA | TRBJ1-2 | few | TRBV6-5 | CASSLVGGRYGYTF | TGTGCCAGCAGTTTAGTAGGCGGGCGCTATGGCTACACCTTC
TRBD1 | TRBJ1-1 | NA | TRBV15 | CATSRVTGRAFF | TGTGCCACCAGCAGGGTGACAGGGCGGGCTTTCTTT
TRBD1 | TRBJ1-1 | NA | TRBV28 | CASSLRQGQAFF | TGTGCCAGCAGTTTACGACAGGGTCAAGCTTTCTTT
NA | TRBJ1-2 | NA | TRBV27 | CASSGQRTNYGYTF | TGTGCCAGCAGCGGACAGCGAACTAACTATGGCTACACCTTC
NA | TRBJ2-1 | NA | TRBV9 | CASSVAEYNEQFF | TGTGCCAGCAGCGTAGCGGAATACAATGAGCAGTTCTTC
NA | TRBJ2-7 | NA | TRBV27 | CASSSAVSYEQYF | TGTGCCAGCAGTTCAGCGGTTTCCTACGAGCAGTACTTC
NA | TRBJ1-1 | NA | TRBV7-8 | CASSPQEGRTEAFF | TGTGCCAGCAGCCCCCAGGAGGGGAGGACTGAAGCTTTCTTT
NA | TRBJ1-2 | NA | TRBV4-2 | CASSQGRGEDYGYTF | TGTGCCAGCAGCCAAGGTAGGGGGGAGGACTATGGCTACACCTTC
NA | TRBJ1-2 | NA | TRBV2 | CASSRVGANYGYTF | TGTGCCAGCAGTCGAGTCGGGGCTAACTATGGCTACACCTTC
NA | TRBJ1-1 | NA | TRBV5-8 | CASSFLRLEIPEAFF | TGTGCCAGCAGCTTCTTGCGCCTCGAGATCCCTGAAGCTTTCTTT
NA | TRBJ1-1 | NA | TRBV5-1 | CASTRTEMNTEAFF | TGCGCCAGCACCCGGACAGAGATGAACACTGAAGCTTTCTTT
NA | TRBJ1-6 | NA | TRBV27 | CASSLRGAPLHF | TGTGCCAGCAGTTTACGGGGGGCACCCCTCCACTTT
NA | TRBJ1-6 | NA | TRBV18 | CASSPPGGRVGSPLHF | TGTGCCAGCTCACCACCCGGGGGTAGAGTAGGTTCACCCCTCCACTTT
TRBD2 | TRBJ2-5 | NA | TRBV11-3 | CASSLGEGPLGETQYF | TGTGCCAGCAGCTTAGGGGAGGGGCCCCTCGGAGAGACCCAGTACTTC
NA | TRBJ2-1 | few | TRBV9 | CASSAGPGVVPYNEQFF | TGTGCCAGCAGCGCCGGCCCCGGGGTTGTACCCTACAATGAGCAGTTCTTC
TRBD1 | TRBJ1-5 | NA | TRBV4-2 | CASSQGPPTGRAVQPQHF | TGTGCCAGCAGCCAAGGTCCCCCGACAGGGCGGGCGGTTCAGCCCCAGCATTTT
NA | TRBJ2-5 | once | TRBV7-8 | CASSLITSLETQYF | TGTGCCAGCAGCTTAATCACTAGCTTGGAGACCCAGTACTTC
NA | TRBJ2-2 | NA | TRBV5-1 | CASSLEGHGTGELFF | TGCGCCAGCAGCTTGGAGGGACATGGCACCGGGGAGCTGTTTTTT
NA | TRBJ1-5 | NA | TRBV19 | CASSKTAHSNQPQHF | TGTGCCAGTAGTAAGACAGCTCATAGCAATCAGCCCCAGCATTTT
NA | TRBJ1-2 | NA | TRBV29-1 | CSVDAQGYYGYTF | TGCAGCGTTGATGCCCAGGGCTACTATGGCTACACCTTC
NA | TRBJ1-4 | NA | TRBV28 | CASSLAGPTNEKLFF | TGTGCCAGCAGTTTAGCAGGCCCAACTAATGAAAAACTGTTTTTT
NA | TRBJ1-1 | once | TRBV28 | CASSRTSEAFF | TGTGCCAGCAGTCGAACAAGTGAAGCTTTCTTT